This T cell receptor beta chain came from a study of cytomegalovirus exposure and HLA in healthy donors. Study-level points and caveats: HLA allele associations emerged for roughly 16,000 TCR beta sequences in a later analysis, at 0.05 false discovery rate. In a later analysis, V- and J-gene trimming of beta chains associated with a DCLRE1C missense variant, replicated independently. According to the study, some 160 TCR beta chains were cytomegalovirus-associated.

V lost 8 bases and J lost 9; bases outside the gene matches: 15. CDR3 length: 14 residues. The germline V gene encodes CDR1 SNHLY and CDR2 FYNNEI. As for this clone: Its specificity is unknown.

The PCR used 60 Vbeta and 13 Jbeta primers. The method was immunoSEQ multiplex PCR; TCRdb's version includes in-frame clones alone and lacks a portion of them. The repertoire includes around 130,000 clones, approximately 75% of them detected once, and more than 1.5% sits in the top ten. The chain couples TRBV2 to TRBJ2-7; 8 bases match TRBD1. The receptor's source is a man aged 35-49 years in good health and CMV-seronegative. Sequencing input: PBMCs. CDR3 DNA sequence: TGTGCCAGCGCAGGGGGCGGGTTTAAGTTGGGGCAGTACTTC. This codes for CASAGGGFKLGQYF.